Listed here are 3 T cell receptor beta chains from one sample, sequenced in a study of low-dose radiotherapy and immunotherapy resistance in tumors. Time point meaning: after trial treatment. Treatment specified: LDRT plus nivolumab, ipilimumab, low-dose cyclophosphamide and aspirin (RACIN trial). Covering alpha and beta chains, TRAV- and TRBV-specific primers were used for the first-strand cDNA. Using a constant-region primer together with a V-primer adapter, TCRs were subjected to around 20 PCR cycles of amplification. MiXCR, run by TCRdb on the reads, gives a single entry per CDR3 protein. Among more than 70,000 distinct CDR3 sequences listed, 20% to 25% were seen once. Sample: PBMCs, taken after low-dose radiotherapy plus immunotherapy. These receptors were obtained from a female donor with ovarian cancer.

This clonotype was observed many times. This rearrangement joins TRBV2 to TRBJ2-2; D not resolved. The CDR3 extends over 14 amino acids. CDR1 and CDR2 from the germline V gene are SNHLY and FYNNEI. V gave up 4 bases and J gave up 1 base, with 7 bases separating them. The CDR3 bases are TGTGCCAGCAGTGGGCAACAGAACACCGGGGAGCTGTTTTTT. Its protein product is CASSGQQNTGELFF.

In its sample, this clonotype was seen many times. The chain links TRBV6-5 to TRBJ2-1; 7 bases line up with TRBD1. CDR3 length equals 14 residues. With V trimmed by 2 bases and J by 7 bases, 5 bases remained unmatched. Germline V gene lookup returns CDR1 MNHEY and CDR2 SVGAGI. DNA of the CDR3: TGTGCCAGCAGTTACGGGGACAGCAGGAATGAGCAGTTCTTC. Its protein product is CASSYGDSRNEQFF.

This clonotype showed up many times. J is TRBJ2-1 and V is TRBV12-3 or TRBV12-4, with 7 bases identical to TRBD1. The CDR3 extends over 16 amino acids. J was trimmed by 4 bases and V by 4 bases; bases with no gene match: 10. CDR3 residues: CASSSTRQGIYNEQFF. The CDR3 nucleotides read TGTGCCAGCAGTTCGACTCGACAGGGTATTTACAATGAGCAGTTCTTC.